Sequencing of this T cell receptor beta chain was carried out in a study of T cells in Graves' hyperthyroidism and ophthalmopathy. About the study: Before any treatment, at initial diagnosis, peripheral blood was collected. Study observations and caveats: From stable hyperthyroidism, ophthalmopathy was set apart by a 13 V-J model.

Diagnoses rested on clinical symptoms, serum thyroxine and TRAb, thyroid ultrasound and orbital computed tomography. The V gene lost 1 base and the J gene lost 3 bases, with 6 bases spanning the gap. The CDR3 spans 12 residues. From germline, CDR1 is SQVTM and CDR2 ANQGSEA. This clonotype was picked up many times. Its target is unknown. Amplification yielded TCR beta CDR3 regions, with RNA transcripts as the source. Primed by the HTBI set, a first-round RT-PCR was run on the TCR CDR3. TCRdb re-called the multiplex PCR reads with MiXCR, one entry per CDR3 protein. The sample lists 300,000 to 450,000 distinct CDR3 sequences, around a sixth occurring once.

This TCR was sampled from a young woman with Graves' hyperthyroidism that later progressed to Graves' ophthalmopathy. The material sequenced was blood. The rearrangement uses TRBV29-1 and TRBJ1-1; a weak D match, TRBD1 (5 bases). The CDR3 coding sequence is TGCAGCGTTGAAGGGGGGGACACTGAAGCTTTCTTT. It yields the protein CSVEGGDTEAFF. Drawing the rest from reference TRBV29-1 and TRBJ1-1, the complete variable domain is SAVISQKPSRDICQRGTSLTIQCQVDSQVTMMFWYRQQPGQSLTLIATANQGSEATYESGFVIDKFPISRPNLTFSTLTVSNMSPEDSSIYLCSVEGGDTEAFFGQGTRLTVV.